These T cell receptor beta chains were read from a single sample in a study of T-cell memory formation after mild COVID-19. MiXCR was run by TCRdb on the 5' RACE reads, yielding one entry per CDR3 protein. Of a few hundred thousand distinct CDR3 sequences listed, 15% to 20% are singletons. Sequencing used PBMCs or a T cell subset sorted from them (not recorded which). The receptors were gathered from a young man who had mild COVID-19 (a few samples of this study predate the infection). Cell type and time point are not known. Both conserved end residues are part of each CDR3. Fields, in order: V gene, clone size, J gene, D gene, CDR3 DNA, CDR3 protein. D genes are given only for firm matches. For some rows the clone size is stated as once, few or many, or as a class when expanded; others skip it.

TRBV2,few,TRBJ2-4,.,TGTGCCAGCAGTGCGGGCTATCGCGGGGACATTCAGTACTTC,CASSAGYRGDIQYF
TRBV6-2/TRBV6-3,few,TRBJ2-2,.,TGTGCCAGCAGTTCACTAAACCTGGGCACCGGGGAGCTGTTTTTT,CASSSLNLGTGELFF
TRBV20-1,few,TRBJ1-1,.,TGCAGTGCTAGAGATAATCGGCGCGGGGTGAACACTGAAGCTTTCTTT,CSARDNRRGVNTEAFF
TRBV4-1,few,TRBJ2-2,TRBD2,TGCGCCAGCAGCCAAGCTAGCGGGGGTCGGACCGGGGAGCTGTTTTTT,CASSQASGGRTGELFF
TRBV28,.,TRBJ2-4,.,TGTGCCAGCAGTGCAACAGGGATGGACATTCAGTACTTC,CASSATGMDIQYF
TRBV12-3/TRBV12-4,many,TRBJ2-7,TRBD1,TGTGCCAGCAGCCCCGGGACAGCCTACGAGCAGTACTTC,CASSPGTAYEQYF
TRBV6-5,.,TRBJ1-2,.,TGTGCCAGCAGTTATACGTGGGGGGCGCTTGGCTACACCTTC,CASSYTWGALGYTF
TRBV6-5,many,TRBJ2-3,TRBD1,TGTGCCAGCAGTGTCACAGGGGTTCAGCACAGGGATACGCAGTATTTT,CASSVTGVQHRDTQYF
TRBV11-2,many,TRBJ1-2,.,TGTGCCAGCAGCTTAATTCAATGGGGCGCTAACTATGGCTACACCTTC,CASSLIQWGANYGYTF
TRBV6-6,.,TRBJ1-1,.,TGTGCCAGCAGACCCGGTGGCAACAGGGTGAACACTGAAGCTTTCTTT,CASRPGGNRVNTEAFF
TRBV18,.,TRBJ2-4,TRBD1,TGTGCCAGCTCCCGGACAGGGAACGTCGAAAACATTCAGTACTTC,CASSRTGNVENIQYF
TRBV11-2,few,TRBJ1-4,.,TGTGCCAGCAGCTTAGCCGGCAGGGGTGGCGAAAAACTGTTTTTT,CASSLAGRGGEKLFF
TRBV18,.,TRBJ2-2,.,TGTGCCAGCTCACTTCAACAGGGCGGCGGGGAGCTGTTTTTT,CASSLQQGGGELFF
TRBV7-2,few,TRBJ2-1,.,TGTGCCAGCAGCTTAGTTTCCTCGACATCTTATCAGTTCTTC,CASSLVSSTSYQFF
TRBV30,few,TRBJ2-3,TRBD2,TGTGCCTGGAGGGTAGCGGGGGGTGGAGATACGCAGTATTTT,CAWRVAGGGDTQYF
TRBV6-5,few,TRBJ2-5,.,TGTGCCGGAAGTCAGGGGAGGCAAGAGACCCAGTACTTC,CAGSQGRQETQYF
TRBV5-6,few,TRBJ1-1,.,TGTGCCAGCAGCTCGATAGGGGTGGATGAAGCTTTCTTT,CASSSIGVDEAFF